This T cell receptor (beta chain) is from a study of blood T cell repertoires in COVID-19. Assay used: immunoSEQ multiplex PCR; TCRdb lists only in-frame clones, some missing. Of around 110,000 clones listed, over 60% were seen once; the top ten hold 4.3%. Trimming pared 5 bases from V and 0 bases from J, leaving 17 bases between. Germline V gene data show CDR1 as MNHNY and CDR2 as SVGAGI (reference sequence). The CDR3 has 17 amino acids. This TCR was sampled from a man aged 70-80 years with acute or convalescent COVID-19. Sample: peripheral blood. The rearrangement uses TRBV6-6 and TRBJ2-1; TRBD2 might be the D (5 bases). Here the CDR3 DNA reads TGTGCCAGCAGTCCTGAGGGCGAATGGGACTCCTACAATGAGCAGTTCTTC. Translating gives CASSPEGEWDSYNEQFF.